A selection of T cell receptor beta chains follows, all from one sample in a study of shared clonotypes between healthy human individuals. TCRdb keeps only in-frame clones here, not all; method: immunoSEQ multiplex PCR. The data hold 2 million or so clones, with roughly 94% observed a single time. The specimen sequenced was naive CD4+ T cells sorted from blood. The receptor set was obtained from a young man in good health. The CDR3 runs from the conserved cysteine through the conserved F or W. The D gene is left open where the match is weak. Rows may omit the clone size; those that give it use once, few, many or a size class.

CASSTRTLTEAFF TGTGCCAGCAGCACTCGGACCTTGACTGAAGCTTTCTTT . TRBV7-9 . TRBJ1-1
CASSLEQVLAYGYTF TGTGCCAGCAGCTTGGAACAGGTGTTGGCCTATGGCTACACCTTC . TRBV5-5 . TRBJ1-2
CASSDGTGGVYSPLHF TGTGCCAGCAGCGACGGGACAGGGGGCGTGTATTCACCCCTCCACTTT few TRBV7-2 TRBD1 TRBJ1-6
CASSPSQGAVYGYTF TGTGCCAGCAGTCCCTCACAGGGGGCGGTCTATGGCTACACCTTC . TRBV6-6 TRBD1 TRBJ1-2
CASSPGTAAPDEQYF TGTGCCAGCAGCCCCGGGACTGCTGCGCCGGACGAGCAGTACTTC few TRBV5-8 . TRBJ2-7
CASSSETYGYTF TGTGCCAGCAGTTCGGAGACTTATGGCTACACCTTC . TRBV28 . TRBJ1-2
CASSLGNLASGELFF TGTGCCAGCAGCTTAGGGAATTTAGCCTCCGGGGAGCTGTTTTTT . TRBV7-9 . TRBJ2-2
CAWSAGQGSTDTQYF TGTGCCTGGAGCGCCGGACAGGGGAGCACAGATACGCAGTATTTT . TRBV30 TRBD1 TRBJ2-3
CASGFTSAYNEQFF TGTGCTAGTGGTTTCACCTCGGCCTACAATGAGCAGTTCTTC . TRBV12-5 . TRBJ2-1
CASSYSSDRGQETQYF TGTGCCAGCAGTTACTCCTCTGACAGGGGGCAAGAGACCCAGTACTTC . TRBV6-6 TRBD1 TRBJ2-5
CASSVGTSGASTDTQYF TGTGCCAGCAGCGTCGGGACTAGCGGGGCTAGCACAGATACGCAGTATTTT . TRBV9 TRBD2 TRBJ2-3
CASSLGQHTEAFF TGCGCCAGCAGCTTGGGGCAGCACACTGAAGCTTTCTTT once TRBV5-1 . TRBJ1-1
CASSETGLAGANTGELFF TGTGCCAGCAGTGAAACCGGACTAGCGGGAGCGAACACCGGGGAGCTGTTTTTT . TRBV6-1 TRBD2 TRBJ2-2
CAWSPGTSNSPLHF TGTGCCTGGAGCCCCGGGACGAGCAATTCACCCCTCCACTTT . TRBV30 . TRBJ1-6
CASSSTGVVVLAKNIQYF TGTGCCAGCAGCTCGACAGGGGTGGTCGTTCTAGCCAAAAACATTCAGTACTTC . TRBV7-2 TRBD1 TRBJ2-4
CASSEPPPVIQYF TGTGCCAGCAGTGAACCGCCTCCGGTGATTCAGTACTTC . TRBV6-1 . TRBJ2-4
CASRQGGNQPQHF TGTGCCAGCAGACAGGGAGGCAATCAGCCCCAGCATTTT . TRBV16 . TRBJ1-5
CASSERGLRPYTF TGTGCCAGCAGTGAAAGGGGGCTGCGGCCCTACACCTTC . TRBV6-1 TRBD1 TRBJ1-2
CASATGGGSGANVLTF TGCGCCAGCGCGACAGGGGGCGGCTCTGGGGCCAACGTCCTGACTTTC . TRBV10-2 TRBD1 TRBJ2-6
CASSVSGGASTGELFF TGTGCCAGCAGCGTTAGCGGGGGGGCGAGCACCGGGGAGCTGTTTTTT . TRBV9 TRBD2 TRBJ2-2
CASSPLGSYSYEQYF TGTGCCAGCTCACCGCTAGGATCCTACTCCTACGAGCAGTACTTC . TRBV18 . TRBJ2-7
CSVAGQGGSYEQYF TGCAGCGTTGCTGGACAGGGGGGTTCCTACGAGCAGTACTTC . TRBV29-1 TRBD1 TRBJ2-7
CSAGGEETQYF TGCAGCGCCGGGGGGGAAGAGACCCAGTACTTC . TRBV29-1 TRBD2 TRBJ2-5
CASRQDPNTEAFF TGTGCCAGCAGGCAGGACCCGAACACTGAAGCTTTCTTT once TRBV9 . TRBJ1-1
CASSVVGGNTGELFF TGTGCCAGCAGCGTAGTCGGGGGGAACACCGGGGAGCTGTTTTTT . TRBV9 . TRBJ2-2
CASIGEGYTGELFF TGCGCCAGCATAGGCGAGGGATACACCGGGGAGCTGTTTTTT . TRBV5-1 . TRBJ2-2
CAGQAFSGNTIYF TGTGCCGGACAGGCGTTCTCTGGAAACACCATATATTTT . TRBV28 TRBD1 TRBJ1-3
CASSYSRGGAYGYTF TGTGCCAGCAGTTACTCCCGGGGAGGGGCCTATGGCTACACCTTC . TRBV6-6 . TRBJ1-2
CASSRTGINTIYF TGTGCCAGCAGCAGGACAGGTATCAACACCATATATTTT . TRBV5-4 TRBD1 TRBJ1-3